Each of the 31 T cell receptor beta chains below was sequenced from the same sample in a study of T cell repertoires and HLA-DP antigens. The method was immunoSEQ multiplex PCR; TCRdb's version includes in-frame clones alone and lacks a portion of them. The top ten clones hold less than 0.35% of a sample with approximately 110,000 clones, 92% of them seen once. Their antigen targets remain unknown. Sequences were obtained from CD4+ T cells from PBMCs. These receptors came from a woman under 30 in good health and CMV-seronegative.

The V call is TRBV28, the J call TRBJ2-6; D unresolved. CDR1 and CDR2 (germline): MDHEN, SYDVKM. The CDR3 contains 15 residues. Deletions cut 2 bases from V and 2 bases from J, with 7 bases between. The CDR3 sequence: CASSLANPGANVLTF. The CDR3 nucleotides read TGTGCCAGCAGTTTAGCGAATCCTGGGGCCAACGTCCTGACTTTC.

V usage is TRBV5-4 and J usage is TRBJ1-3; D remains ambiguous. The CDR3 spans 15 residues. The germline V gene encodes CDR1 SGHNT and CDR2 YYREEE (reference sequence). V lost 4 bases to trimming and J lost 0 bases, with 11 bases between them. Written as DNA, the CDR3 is TGTGCCAGCAGCGGTGGGCAACCCTCTGGAAACACCATATATTTT. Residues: CASSGGQPSGNTIYF.

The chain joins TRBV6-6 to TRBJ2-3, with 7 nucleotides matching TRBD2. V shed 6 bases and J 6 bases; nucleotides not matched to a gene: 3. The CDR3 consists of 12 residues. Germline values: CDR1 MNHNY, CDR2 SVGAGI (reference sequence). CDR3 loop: CASRLLADTQYF. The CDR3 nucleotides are TGTGCCAGCAGACTACTAGCGGATACGCAGTATTTT.

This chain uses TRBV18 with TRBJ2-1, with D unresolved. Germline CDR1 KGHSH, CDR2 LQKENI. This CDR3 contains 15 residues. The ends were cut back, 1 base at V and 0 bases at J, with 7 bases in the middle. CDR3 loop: CASSPRSSSYNEQFF. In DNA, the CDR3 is TGTGCCAGCTCACCACGGTCGAGCTCCTACAATGAGCAGTTCTTC. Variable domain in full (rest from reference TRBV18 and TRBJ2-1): NAGVMQNPRHLVRRRGQEARLRCSPMKGHSHVYWYRQLPEEGLKFMVYLQKENIIDESGMPKERFSAEFPKEGPSILRIQQVVRGDSAAYFCASSPRSSSYNEQFFGPGTRLTVL.

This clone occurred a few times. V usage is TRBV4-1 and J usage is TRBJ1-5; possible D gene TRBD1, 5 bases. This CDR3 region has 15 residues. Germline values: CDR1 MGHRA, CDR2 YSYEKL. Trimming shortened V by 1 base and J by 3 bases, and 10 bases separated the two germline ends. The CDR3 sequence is CASSQGGRDNQPQHF. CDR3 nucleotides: TGCGCCAGCAGCCAAGGTGGCAGGGACAATCAGCCCCAGCATTTT.

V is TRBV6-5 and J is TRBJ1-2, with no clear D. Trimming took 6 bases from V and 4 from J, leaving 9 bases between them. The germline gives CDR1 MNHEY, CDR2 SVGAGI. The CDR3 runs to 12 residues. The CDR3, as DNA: TGTGCCAGCAGAGAGGGCCCCTATGGCTACACCTTC. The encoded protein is CASREGPYGYTF.

The DNA for the CDR3 is TGCGCCAGCAGCCAAGATCGGGCTACCGGGGAGCTGTTTTTT. It yields the protein CASSQDRATGELFF. The chain employs TRBV4-1 and TRBJ2-2; D is unresolved. CDR3 size: 14 residues. The germline V gene has CDR1 MGHRA and CDR2 YSYEKL. V was cut by 0 bases and J by 5 bases, with 7 bases left in between.

CDR3 nucleotides: TGTGCCAGCTGCGGACAGGTGAACACTGAAGCTTTCTTT. It is translated as CASCGQVNTEAFF. The rearrangement joins TRBV18 to TRBJ1-1; 7 bases are a match to TRBD1. Germline CDR1 reads KGHSH; CDR2 reads LQKENI. The CDR3 totals 13 residues. V was pared by 7 bases and J by 0 bases, with 2 bases of the junction left unmatched.

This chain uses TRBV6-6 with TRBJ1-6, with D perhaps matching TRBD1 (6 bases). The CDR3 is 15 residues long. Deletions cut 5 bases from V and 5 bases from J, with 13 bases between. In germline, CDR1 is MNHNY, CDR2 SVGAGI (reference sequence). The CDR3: CASSTHQGHNSPLHF. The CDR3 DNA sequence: TGTGCCAGCAGTACACACCAGGGGCATAATTCACCCCTCCACTTT.

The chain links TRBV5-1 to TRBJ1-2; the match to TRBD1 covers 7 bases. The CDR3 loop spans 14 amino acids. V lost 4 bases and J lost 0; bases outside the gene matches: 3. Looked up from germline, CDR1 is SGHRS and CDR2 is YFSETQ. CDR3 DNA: TGCGCCAGCAGCCAAGGACAGGCTAACTATGGCTACACCTTC. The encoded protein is CASSQGQANYGYTF.

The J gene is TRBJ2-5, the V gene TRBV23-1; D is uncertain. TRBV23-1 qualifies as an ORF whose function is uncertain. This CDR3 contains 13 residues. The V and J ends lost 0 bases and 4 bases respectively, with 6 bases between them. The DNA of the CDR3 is TGCGCCAGCAGTCAATCGCCTGGAGAGACCCAGTACTTC. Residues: CASSQSPGETQYF.

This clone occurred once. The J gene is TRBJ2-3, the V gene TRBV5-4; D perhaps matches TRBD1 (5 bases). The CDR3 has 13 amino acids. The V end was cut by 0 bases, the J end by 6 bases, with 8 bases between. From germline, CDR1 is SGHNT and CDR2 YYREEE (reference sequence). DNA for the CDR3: TGTGCCAGCAGCTTGGCAGGGCGGGATACGCAGTATTTT. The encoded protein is CASSLAGRDTQYF.

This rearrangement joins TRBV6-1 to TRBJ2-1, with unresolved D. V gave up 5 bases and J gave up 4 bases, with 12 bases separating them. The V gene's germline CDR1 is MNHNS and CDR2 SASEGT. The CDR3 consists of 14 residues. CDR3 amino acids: CASSRAYDYNEQFF. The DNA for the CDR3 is TGTGCCAGCAGTAGGGCTTACGATTACAATGAGCAGTTCTTC.

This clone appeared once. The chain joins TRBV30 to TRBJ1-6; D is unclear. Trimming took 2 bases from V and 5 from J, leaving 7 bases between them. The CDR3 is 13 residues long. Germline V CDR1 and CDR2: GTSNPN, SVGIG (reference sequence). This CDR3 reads CAWSRVNNSPLHF. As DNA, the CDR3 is TGTGCCTGGAGTCGGGTTAATAATTCACCCCTCCACTTT.

Here the CDR3 reads CASLTMDRFFYEQYF. The CDR3 DNA reads as TGTGCCAGCCTAACGATGGACAGGTTCTTCTACGAGCAGTACTTC. The chain links TRBV21-1 to TRBJ2-7; the table's D gene call, TRBD1, was not cross checked with the DNA. TRBV21-1 is recorded as a pseudogene. This CDR3 has 15 amino acids.

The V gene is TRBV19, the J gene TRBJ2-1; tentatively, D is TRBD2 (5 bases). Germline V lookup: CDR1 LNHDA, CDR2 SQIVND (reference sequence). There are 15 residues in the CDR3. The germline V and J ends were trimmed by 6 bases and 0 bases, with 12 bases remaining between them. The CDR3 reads CASRGGHDSYNEQFF. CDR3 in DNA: TGTGCCAGTAGAGGCGGGCACGACTCCTACAATGAGCAGTTCTTC.

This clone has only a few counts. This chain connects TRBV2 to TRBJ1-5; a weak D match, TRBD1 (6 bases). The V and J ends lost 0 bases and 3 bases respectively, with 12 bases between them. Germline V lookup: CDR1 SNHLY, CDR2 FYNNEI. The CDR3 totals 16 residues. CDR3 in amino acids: CASSEASGAVNQPQHF. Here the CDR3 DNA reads TGTGCCAGCAGTGAAGCCTCGGGGGCGGTCAATCAGCCCCAGCATTTT.

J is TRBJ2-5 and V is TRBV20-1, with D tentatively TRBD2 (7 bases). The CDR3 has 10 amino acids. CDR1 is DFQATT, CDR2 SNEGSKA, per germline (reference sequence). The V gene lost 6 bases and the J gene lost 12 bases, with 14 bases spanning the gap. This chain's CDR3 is CSALGGGEYF. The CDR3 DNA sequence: TGCAGTGCCCTAGGAGGGGGGGAGTACTTC.

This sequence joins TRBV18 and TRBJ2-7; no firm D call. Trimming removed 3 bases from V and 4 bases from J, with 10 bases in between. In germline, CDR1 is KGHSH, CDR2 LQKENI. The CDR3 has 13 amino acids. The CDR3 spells CASSPELGYEQYV. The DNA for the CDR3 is TGTGCCAGCTCACCTGAGCTCGGGTACGAGCAGTACGTC.

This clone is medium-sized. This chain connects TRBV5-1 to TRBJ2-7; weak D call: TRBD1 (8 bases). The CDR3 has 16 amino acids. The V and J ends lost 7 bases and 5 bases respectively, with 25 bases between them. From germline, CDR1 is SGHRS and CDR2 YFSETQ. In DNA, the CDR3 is TGCGCCAGCGGGGACGAACTAGCGACAGGGGCCCACGAGCAGTACGTC. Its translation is CASGDELATGAHEQYV.

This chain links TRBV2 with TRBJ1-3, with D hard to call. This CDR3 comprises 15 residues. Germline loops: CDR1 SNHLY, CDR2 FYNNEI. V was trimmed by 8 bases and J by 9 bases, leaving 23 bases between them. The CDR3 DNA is TGTGCCAGCCGGACCGAGACTTCTAGACGGGGCACCATATATTTT. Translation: CASRTETSRRGTIYF.

The chain's CDR3 is CASSQEEGGNTIYF. CDR3 coding DNA: TGCGCCAGCAGCCAAGAAGAGGGCGGAAACACCATATATTTT. The chain couples TRBV4-3 to TRBJ1-3, with unresolved D. Germline V gene data show CDR1 as LGHNA and CDR2 as YSLEER. Trimming removed 0 bases from V and 4 bases from J, with 7 bases in between. This CDR3 comprises 14 residues.

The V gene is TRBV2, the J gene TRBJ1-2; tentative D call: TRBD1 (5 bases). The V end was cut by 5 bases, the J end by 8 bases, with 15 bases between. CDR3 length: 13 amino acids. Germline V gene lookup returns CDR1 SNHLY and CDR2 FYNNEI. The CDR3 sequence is CASSLFLRVGYTF. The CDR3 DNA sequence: TGTGCCAGCAGTCTATTCCTCAGGGTCGGCTACACCTTC.

In DNA, the CDR3 is TGTGCCAGCAGCTTAGAAGGGACAGGGCCGATATCAAATACGCAGTATTTT. This sequence encodes CASSLEGTGPISNTQYF. The chain has TRBV7-8 and TRBJ2-3; TRBD1 aligns across 9 bases. Looked up from germline, CDR1 is SGHVS and CDR2 is FQNEAQ. The CDR3 sequence is 17 residues long. V was pared by 1 base and J by 7 bases, with 12 bases of the junction left unmatched.

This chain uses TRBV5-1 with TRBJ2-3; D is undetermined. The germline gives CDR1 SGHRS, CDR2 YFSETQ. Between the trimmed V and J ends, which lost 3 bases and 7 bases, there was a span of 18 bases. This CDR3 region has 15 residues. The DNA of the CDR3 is TGCGCCAGCAGCTCAAACACCCAAATAACCCATACGCAGTATTTT. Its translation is CASSSNTQITHTQYF.

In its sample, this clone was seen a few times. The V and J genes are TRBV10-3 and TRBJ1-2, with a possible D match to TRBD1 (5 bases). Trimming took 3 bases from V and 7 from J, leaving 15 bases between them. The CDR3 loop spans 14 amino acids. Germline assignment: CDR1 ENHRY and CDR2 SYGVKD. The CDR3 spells CAISDRDGPPGYTF. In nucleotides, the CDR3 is TGTGCCATCAGTGACCGGGACGGGCCCCCTGGCTACACCTTC.

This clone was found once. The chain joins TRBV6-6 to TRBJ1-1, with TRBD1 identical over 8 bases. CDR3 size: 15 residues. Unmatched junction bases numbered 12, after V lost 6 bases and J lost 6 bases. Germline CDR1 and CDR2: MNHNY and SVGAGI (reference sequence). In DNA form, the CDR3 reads TGTGCCAGCAGCCCGACAGGGGTAGAAGTCGCTGAAGCTTTCTTT. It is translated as CASSPTGVEVAEAFF.

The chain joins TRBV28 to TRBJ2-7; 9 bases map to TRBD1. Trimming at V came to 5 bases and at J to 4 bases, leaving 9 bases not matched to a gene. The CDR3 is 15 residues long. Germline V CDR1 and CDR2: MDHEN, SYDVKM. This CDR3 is CASSHPGQGGYEQYF. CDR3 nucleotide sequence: TGTGCCAGCAGTCACCCGGGACAGGGTGGGTACGAGCAGTACTTC.

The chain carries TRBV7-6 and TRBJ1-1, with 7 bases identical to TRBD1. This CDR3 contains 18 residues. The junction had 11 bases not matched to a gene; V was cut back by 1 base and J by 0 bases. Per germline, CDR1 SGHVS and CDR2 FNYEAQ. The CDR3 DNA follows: TGTGCCAGCAGCTTAGGGAGCACAGGGGCCCTGATGAACACTGAAGCTTTCTTT. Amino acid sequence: CASSLGSTGALMNTEAFF.

The CDR3 coding sequence is TGCGCCAGCAGCTTGGATCTTCCGTACACTGAAGCTTTCTTT. Translated: CASSLDLPYTEAFF. The chain links TRBV5-1 to TRBJ1-1; no definite D call. The CDR3 is 14 residues long. The germline V and J ends were trimmed by 0 bases and 3 bases, with 9 bases remaining between them. Germline V gene data show CDR1 as SGHRS and CDR2 as YFSETQ.

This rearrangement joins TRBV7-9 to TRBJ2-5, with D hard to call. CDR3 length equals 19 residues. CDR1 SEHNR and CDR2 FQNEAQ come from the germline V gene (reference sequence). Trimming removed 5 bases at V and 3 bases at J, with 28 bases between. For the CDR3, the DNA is TGTGCCAGCAGCCGCGATGATTGGGGAAACGTGGCTGTGGAAGAGACCCAGTACTTC. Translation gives CASSRDDWGNVAVEETQYF.